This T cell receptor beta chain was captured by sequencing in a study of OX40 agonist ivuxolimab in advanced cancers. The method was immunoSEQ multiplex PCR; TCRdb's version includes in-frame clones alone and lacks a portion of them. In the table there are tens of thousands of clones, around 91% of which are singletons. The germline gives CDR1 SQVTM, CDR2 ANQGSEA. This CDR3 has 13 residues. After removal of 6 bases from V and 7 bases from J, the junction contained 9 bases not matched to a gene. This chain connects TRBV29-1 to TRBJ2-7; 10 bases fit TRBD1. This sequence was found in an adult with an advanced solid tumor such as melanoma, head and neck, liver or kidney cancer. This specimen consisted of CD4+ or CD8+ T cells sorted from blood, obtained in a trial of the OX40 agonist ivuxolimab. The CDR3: CSVAGTGAEEQYF. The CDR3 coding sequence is TGCAGCGTGGCCGGGACAGGGGCAGAAGAGCAGTACTTC.